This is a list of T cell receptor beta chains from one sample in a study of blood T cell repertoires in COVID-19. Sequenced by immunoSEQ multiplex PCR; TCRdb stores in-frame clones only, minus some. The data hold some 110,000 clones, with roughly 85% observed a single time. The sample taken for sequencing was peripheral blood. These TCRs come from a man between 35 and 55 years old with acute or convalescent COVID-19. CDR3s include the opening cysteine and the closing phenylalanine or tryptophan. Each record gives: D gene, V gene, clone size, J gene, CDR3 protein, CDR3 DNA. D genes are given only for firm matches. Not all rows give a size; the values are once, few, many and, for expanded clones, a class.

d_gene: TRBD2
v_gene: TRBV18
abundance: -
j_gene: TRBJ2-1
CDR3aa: CASSPSGSYNEQFF
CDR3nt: TGTGCCAGCTCCCCTAGCGGCTCCTACAATGAGCAGTTCTTC

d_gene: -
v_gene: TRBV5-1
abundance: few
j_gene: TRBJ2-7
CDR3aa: CASSWGGGNTEQYF
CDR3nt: TGCGCCAGCAGTTGGGGCGGTGGAAATACCGAGCAGTACTTC

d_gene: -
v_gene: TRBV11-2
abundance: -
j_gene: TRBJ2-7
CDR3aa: CASSWAGPEQYF
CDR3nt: TGTGCCAGCAGCTGGGCTGGGCCCGAGCAGTACTTC

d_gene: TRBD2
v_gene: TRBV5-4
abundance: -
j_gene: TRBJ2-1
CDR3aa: CASSWGLAGGSSYNEQFF
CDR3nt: TGTGCCAGCAGCTGGGGACTAGCGGGAGGGAGCTCCTACAATGAGCAGTTCTTC

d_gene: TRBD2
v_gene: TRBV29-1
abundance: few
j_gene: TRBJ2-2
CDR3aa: CSVRLADTGELFF
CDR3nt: TGCAGCGTTAGGCTAGCGGACACCGGGGAGCTGTTTTTT

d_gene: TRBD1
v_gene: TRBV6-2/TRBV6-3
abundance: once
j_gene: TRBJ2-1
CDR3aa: CASSHGEDRARGPPRGEQFF
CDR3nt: TGTGCCAGCAGCCACGGTGAGGACCGGGCGAGGGGGCCTCCTCGCGGTGAGCAGTTCTTC

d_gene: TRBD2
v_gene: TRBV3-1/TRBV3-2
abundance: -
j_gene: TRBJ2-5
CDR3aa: CASRRGGAWVETQYF
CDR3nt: TGTGCCAGCAGGCGCGGGGGGGCCTGGGTGGAGACCCAGTACTTC

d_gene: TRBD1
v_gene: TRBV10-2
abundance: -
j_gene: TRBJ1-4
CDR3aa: CASRQGDSLTNEKLFF
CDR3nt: TGCGCCAGCAGACAGGGGGACTCCCTAACTAATGAAAAACTGTTTTTT

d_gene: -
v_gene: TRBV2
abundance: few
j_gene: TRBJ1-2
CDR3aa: CASRGERQGGGYTF
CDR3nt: TGTGCCAGCCGGGGCGAAAGGCAGGGAGGAGGCTACACCTTC

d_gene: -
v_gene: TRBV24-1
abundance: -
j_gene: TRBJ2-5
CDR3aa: CATSMPGIPETQYF
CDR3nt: TGTGCCACCAGCATGCCGGGGATTCCGGAGACCCAGTACTTC

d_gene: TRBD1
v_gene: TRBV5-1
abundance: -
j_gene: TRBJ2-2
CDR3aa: CASSPGQGRTGELFF
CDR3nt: TGCGCCAGCAGCCCCGGACAGGGCAGGACCGGGGAGCTGTTTTTT

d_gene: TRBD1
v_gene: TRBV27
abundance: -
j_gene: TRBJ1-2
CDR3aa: CASSIGQVSNYGYTF
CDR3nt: TGTGCCAGCAGTATTGGACAGGTATCTAACTATGGCTACACCTTC

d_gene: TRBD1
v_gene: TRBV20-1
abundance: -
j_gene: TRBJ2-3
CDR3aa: CSASYRGRGTQYF
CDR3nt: TGCAGTGCTAGTTACAGGGGGAGAGGTACGCAGTATTTT

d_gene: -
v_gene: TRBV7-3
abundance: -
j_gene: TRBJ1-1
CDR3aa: CASRRYNREMNTEAFF
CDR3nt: TGTGCCAGCAGACGATACAACAGGGAAATGAACACTGAAGCTTTCTTT

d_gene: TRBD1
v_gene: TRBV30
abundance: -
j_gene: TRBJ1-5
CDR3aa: CAWSPGTGNQPQHF
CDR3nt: TGTGCCTGGAGTCCCGGGACAGGGAATCAGCCCCAGCATTTT

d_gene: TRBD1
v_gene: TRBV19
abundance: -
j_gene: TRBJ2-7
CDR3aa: CASSPRGRFYEQYF
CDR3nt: TGTGCCAGTAGTCCCAGGGGGCGGTTCTACGAGCAGTACTTC

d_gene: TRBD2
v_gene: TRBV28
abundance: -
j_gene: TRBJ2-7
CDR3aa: CASIGSGGFYEQYF
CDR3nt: TGTGCCAGCATTGGTAGCGGGGGGTTCTACGAGCAGTACTTC

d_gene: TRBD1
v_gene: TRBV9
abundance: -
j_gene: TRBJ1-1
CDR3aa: CASSFGTGSTEAFF
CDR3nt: TGTGCCAGCAGCTTCGGGACAGGGAGCACTGAAGCTTTCTTT

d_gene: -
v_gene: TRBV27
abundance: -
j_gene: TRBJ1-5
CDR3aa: CASSLVGAGNQPQHF
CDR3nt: TGTGCCAGCAGTTTAGTAGGGGCGGGCAATCAGCCCCAGCATTTT

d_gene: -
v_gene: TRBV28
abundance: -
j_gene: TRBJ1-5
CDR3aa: CASSFRGRWQPQHF
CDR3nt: TGTGCCAGCAGTTTCAGGGGTAGATGGCAGCCCCAGCATTTT

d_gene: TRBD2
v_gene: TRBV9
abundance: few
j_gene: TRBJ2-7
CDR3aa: CASSVGWLAGPF
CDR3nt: TGTGCCAGCAGCGTAGGTTGGCTAGCGGGGCCCTTC

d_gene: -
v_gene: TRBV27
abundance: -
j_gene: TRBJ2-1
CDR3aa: CASSFQGISYNEQFF
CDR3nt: TGTGCCAGCAGTTTCCAGGGGATCTCCTACAATGAGCAGTTCTTC

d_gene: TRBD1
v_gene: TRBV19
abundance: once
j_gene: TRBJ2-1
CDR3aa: CASSISGTGNNEQFF
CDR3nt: TGTGCCAGTAGTATTTCCGGGACAGGTAACAATGAGCAGTTCTTC

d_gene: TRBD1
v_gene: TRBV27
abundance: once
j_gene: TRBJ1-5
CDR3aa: CASSSGTGGPRGQPQHF
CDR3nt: TGTGCCAGCAGTTCTGGGACAGGGGGCCCTCGCGGCCAGCCCCAGCATTTT

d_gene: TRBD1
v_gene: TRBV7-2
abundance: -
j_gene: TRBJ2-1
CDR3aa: CASSSTGGSYNEQFF
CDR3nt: TGTGCCAGCAGCTCGACAGGGGGCTCCTACAATGAGCAGTTCTTC

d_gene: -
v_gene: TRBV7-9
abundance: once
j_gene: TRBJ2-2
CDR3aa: CASSRQQGGTGELFF
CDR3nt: TGTGCCAGCAGCCGGCAGCAGGGTGGCACCGGGGAGCTGTTTTTT

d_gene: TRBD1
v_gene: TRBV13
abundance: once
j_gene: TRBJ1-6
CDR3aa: CASDRRTGGSSPLHF
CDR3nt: TGTGCCAGCGACCGACGGACAGGGGGAAGTTCACCCCTCCACTTT

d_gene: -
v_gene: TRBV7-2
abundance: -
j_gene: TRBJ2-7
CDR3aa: CASSRGLRSYEQYF
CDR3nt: TGTGCCAGCAGCCGCGGGCTGCGCTCCTACGAGCAGTACTTC

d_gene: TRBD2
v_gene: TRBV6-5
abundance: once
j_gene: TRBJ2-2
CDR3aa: CASSYRRGVEPGELFF
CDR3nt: TGTGCCAGCAGTTACAGGCGGGGGGTTGAACCCGGGGAGCTGTTTTTT

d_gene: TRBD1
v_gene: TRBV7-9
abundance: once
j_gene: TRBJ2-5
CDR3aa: CASSQDRGRETQYF
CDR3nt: TGTGCCAGCAGCCAGGACAGGGGGCGAGAGACCCAGTACTTC

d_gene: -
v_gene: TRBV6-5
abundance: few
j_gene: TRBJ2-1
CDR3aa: CASRAQNNEQFF
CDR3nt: TGTGCCAGCAGGGCTCAAAACAATGAGCAGTTCTTC

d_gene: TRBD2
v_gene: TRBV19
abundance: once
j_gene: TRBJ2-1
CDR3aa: CASSISGGSYNEQFF
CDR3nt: TGTGCCAGTAGTATCTCGGGGGGGTCCTACAATGAGCAGTTCTTC

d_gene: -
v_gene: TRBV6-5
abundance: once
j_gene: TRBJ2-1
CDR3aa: CASSYERASSGNEQFF
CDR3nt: TGTGCCAGCAGTTACGAGCGGGCTTCCTCGGGGAATGAGCAGTTCTTC

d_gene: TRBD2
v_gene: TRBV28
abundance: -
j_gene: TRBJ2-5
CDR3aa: CASSLSPRREGETQYF
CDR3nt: TGTGCCAGCAGTTTATCCCCCCGGCGGGAGGGGGAGACCCAGTACTTC

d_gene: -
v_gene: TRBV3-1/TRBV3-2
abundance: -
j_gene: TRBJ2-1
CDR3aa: CASSPSVAVTYNEQFF
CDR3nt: TGTGCCAGCAGCCCAAGTGTGGCGGTTACCTACAATGAGCAGTTCTTC

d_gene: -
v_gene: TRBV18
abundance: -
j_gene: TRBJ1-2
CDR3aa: CASSPSIKGSSGYTF
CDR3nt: TGTGCCAGCTCACCTTCAATTAAAGGGAGTTCTGGCTACACCTTC